This TCR beta chain was documented in a study of blood T cell repertoires in COVID-19. Study-level background: There were acute and convalescent COVID-19 samples, and they came from the United States, Italy and Spain.

V trimming: 4 bases; J trimming: 2 bases; junction bases outside the gene matches: 5. This CDR3 region has 15 residues. Germline CDR1 reads SGHDN; CDR2 reads FVKESK. Study processing details: Reference gene primer amplification gave nucleated cell count estimates. TCRdb's copy holds only in-frame clones and misses some; the assay was immunoSEQ multiplex PCR. The V and J calls and clone size were taken over from that table, and D and trimming were inferred from the DNA. The sample yields tens of thousands of clones, around 81% seen once. The TCR comes from a human donor in a cohort sampled during active COVID-19. Sequencing input: peripheral blood. This chain connects TRBV14 to TRBJ2-7; 10 bases fit TRBD1. The CDR3 sequence: CASSLGQGVPYEQYF. The CDR3, as DNA: TGTGCCAGCAGCCTCGGACAGGGGGTCCCCTACGAGCAGTACTTC.